This is a list of T cell receptor beta chains from one sample in a study of cytomegalovirus exposure and HLA in healthy donors. Generated by immunoSEQ multiplex PCR, the TCRdb table keeps only in-frame clones and is missing some. The sample comprises 100,000 to 150,000 clones, about 81% of which are singletons, and 1.1% rests with the top ten. The sequencing sample was made of PBMCs. The receptors stem from a woman aged 25 to 39 in good health and CMV-seronegative. The CDR3 runs from the conserved cysteine through the conserved F or W. The D gene is left open where the match is weak. The size entry is marked missing in some rows and otherwise reads once, few, many or a size class.

d_call clone_size j_call v_call cdr3_nt cdr3_aa
TRBD1 . TRBJ1-5 TRBV27 TGTGCCAGCAGGCACAGGGGTGCCTATCAGCCCCAGCATTTT CASRHRGAYQPQHF
TRBD1 . TRBJ1-1 TRBV6-5 TGTGCCAGCAGAAGACAGGGGAACACTGAAGCTTTCTTT CASRRQGNTEAFF
. . TRBJ2-7 TRBV4-1 TGCGCCAGCAGCCAAGATCCCCGTAGAGTGAAGCTCGAGCAGTACTTC CASSQDPRRVKLEQYF
. . TRBJ2-1 TRBV21-1 TGTGCCAGCAGAAGGACAGGGGTGGACAATGAGCAGTTCTTC CASRRTGVDNEQFF
. . TRBJ2-7 TRBV13 TGTGCCAGCAGCTTAGGGACAAACTACGAGCAGTACTTC CASSLGTNYEQYF
. . TRBJ2-7 TRBV11-1 TGTGCCAGCAGCCACCGACAGAGAGAGCGATACGAGCAGTACTTC CASSHRQRERYEQYF
TRBD1 . TRBJ2-4 TRBV6-5 TGTGCCAGCAGTTCCGGGACAGGGGCTGGCAAAAACATTCAGTACTTC CASSSGTGAGKNIQYF
TRBD2 few TRBJ2-2 TRBV7-6 TGTGCCAGCAGCCTAGGGACTAGCCTCACCGGCGAGCTGTTTTTT CASSLGTSLTGELFF
. . TRBJ1-1 TRBV7-8 TGTGCCAGCAGCTTAGGGGCGGGGGGCACTGAAGCTTTCTTT CASSLGAGGTEAFF
. few TRBJ1-2 TRBV27 TGTGCCAGCAGTTTATCCGCCGGACAGACCAACTATGGCTACACCTTC CASSLSAGQTNYGYTF
TRBD2 . TRBJ2-7 TRBV5-1 TGCGCCAGCAGCTTGGTAACTAGCGGGTCCTACGAGCAGTACTTC CASSLVTSGSYEQYF
TRBD2 . TRBJ2-1 TRBV5-1 TGCGCCAGCAGCTTGGATGCTAGCGGGGGCCGGGAGCAGTTCTTC CASSLDASGGREQFF
TRBD2 . TRBJ2-2 TRBV11-3 TGTGCCAGCAGCCCCCTTCGGGTTAGCGGGAGGAACACCGGGGAGCTGTTTTTT CASSPLRVSGRNTGELFF
TRBD2 few TRBJ2-1 TRBV7-3 TGTGCCAGCAGCCCCGGTGGTAGCGGGAGAATAAATGAGCAGTTCTTC CASSPGGSGRINEQFF
TRBD1 . TRBJ1-5 TRBV6-1 TGTGCCAGCAGTTGGGACAGGGCGCTCTATCAGCCCCAGCATTTT CASSWDRALYQPQHF
. . TRBJ2-5 TRBV13 TGTGCCAGCAGCTCGAGTCAAGCAGGGCGGCGGGAGACCCAGTACTTC CASSSSQAGRRETQYF
. . TRBJ1-2 TRBV5-4 TGTGCCAGCAGCTTTCAGAACAGGGTCTATGGCTACACCTTC CASSFQNRVYGYTF
TRBD1 . TRBJ2-3 TRBV18 TGTGCCAGCTCACCGATACAGGGGACAGATACGCAGTATTTT CASSPIQGTDTQYF
. . TRBJ1-1 TRBV6-4 TGTGCCAGCAGTTCTCAGGGAGGCACTGAAGCTTTCTTT CASSSQGGTEAFF
TRBD1 . TRBJ1-1 TRBV5-1 TGCGCCAGCAGCCTCAGGGGGGTAGACACTGAAGCTTTCTTT CASSLRGVDTEAFF
TRBD1 . TRBJ2-7 TRBV30 TGTGCCTGGAGTGTAGGGGGACAGGGGGAGCAGTACTTC CAWSVGGQGEQYF
TRBD1 . TRBJ2-1 TRBV6-5 TGTGCCAGCCTGGACAGGGGCAATGAGCAGTTCTTC CASLDRGNEQFF
. . TRBJ1-5 TRBV30 TGTGCCTGGAGTGTACAGCAGAGTCAGCCCCAGCATTTT CAWSVQQSQPQHF
. . TRBJ1-1 TRBV5-5 TGTGCCAGCAGATTAGACGGGTCTGCCATGAACACTGAAGCTTTCTTT CASRLDGSAMNTEAFF
. . TRBJ2-1 TRBV18 TGTGCCAGCTCACCAACCGGAGGACTTGGTAGAATCAATGAGCAGTTCTTC CASSPTGGLGRINEQFF
. . TRBJ1-1 TRBV5-1 TGCGCCAGCAGCTTGGGGGCAGTTGTCACTGAAGCTTTCTTT CASSLGAVVTEAFF
. . TRBJ1-1 TRBV7-9 TGTGCCCCGGAGGTTTTCGCTGAGGCTTTCTTT CAPEVFAEAFF
TRBD1 . TRBJ1-5 TRBV18 TGTGCCAGCTCCCATGGGACAGACAATCAGCCCCAGCATTTT CASSHGTDNQPQHF
TRBD2 . TRBJ2-1 TRBV19 TGTGCCACTAGAGGACTAGCGGGAATAGATGAGCAGTTCTTC CATRGLAGIDEQFF